Listed here is a single T cell receptor beta chain. Its antigen is as yet unknown. The data belong to a study of T-cell memory formation after mild COVID-19. Each CDR3 protein is one row after TCRdb ran MiXCR on the 5' RACE reads. The top ten hold over 20% of the sample, which has nearly 350,000 distinct CDR3 sequences, roughly 13% seen once. Whole-study findings and limits: Clonal second-wave expansions that peaked on day 37 had unconfirmed SARS-CoV-2 specificity. A second wave expanding day 15 to 37 was CD4+-biased; contracting clones were balanced.

The CDR3 is 14 amino acids. V was cut by 5 bases and J by 6 bases, with 16 bases left in between. CDR1 is ENHRY, CDR2 SYGVKD, per germline. The TCR comes from a man between 18 and 29 years old who had mild COVID-19 (a few samples of this study predate the infection). Cell type and time point are not known. This rearrangement joins TRBV10-3 to TRBJ1-1; TRBD1 is a possible D gene (5 bases). Sequencing was done on a sample of PBMCs or a T cell subset sorted from them (not recorded which). CDR3 in DNA: TGTGCCATCAGTACGGGGGGGGAGGAGGCTGAAGCTTTCTTT. It yields the protein CAISTGGEEAEAFF.